The rows below give T cell receptor beta chains drawn from one sample of a study of blood T cell repertoires in COVID-19. Method: immunoSEQ multiplex PCR; TCRdb's copy keeps in-frame clones and lacks some. The sample contains 200,000 to 250,000 clones, approximately 81% of which appear only once. Input material: PBMCs or T cells enriched from blood (not recorded which). The receptor source for this set is a woman between 50 and 59 years old with acute COVID-19. Each CDR3 is given with its conserved first and last residue. Each record gives: clone size, V gene, J gene, D gene, CDR3 DNA, CDR3 protein. A D gene is named only where the DNA matches it firmly. Clone size is shown for a subset of rows, as once, few, many or a class of expanded clone.

>.|TRBV5-6|TRBJ1-5|.
TGTGCCAGCAGCCGAAGGGGAAGGGGTATGAGCAATCAGCCCCAGCATTTT
CASSRRGRGMSNQPQHF
>.|TRBV5-1|TRBJ2-1|TRBD2
TGCGCCAGCAGCTTGTGGCAAGCGGGGGGACGCAATGAGCAGTTCTTC
CASSLWQAGGRNEQFF
>.|TRBV27|TRBJ2-1|.
TGTGCCAGCAGTTTGACTAAATTCAATGAGCAGTTCTTC
CASSLTKFNEQFF
>.|TRBV2|TRBJ1-5|.
TGTGCCAGCACCCCGCAGGGTATGGGAGGTCAGCCCCAGCATTTT
CASTPQGMGGQPQHF
>few|TRBV5-1|TRBJ2-2|.
TGCGCCAGCAGCTTCAGTTGGACGGGAGTAGGGACCGGGGAGCTGTTTTTT
CASSFSWTGVGTGELFF
>once|TRBV5-1|TRBJ2-1|TRBD1
TGCGCCAGCAGCTCCGCGGGACAGGGCTCCTACAATGAGCAGTTCTTC
CASSSAGQGSYNEQFF
>.|TRBV27|TRBJ1-1|TRBD1
TGTGCCAGCAGTTCCGTCCGAACAGGGGGGAACACTGAAGCTTTCTTT
CASSSVRTGGNTEAFF
>.|TRBV7-9|TRBJ1-4|.
TGTGCCAGCAGCTTATACGGTCCAGAAAAACTGTTTTTT
CASSLYGPEKLFF
>.|TRBV20-1|TRBJ2-5|TRBD2
TGCAGTGCTAGTCCGGCGGGAGGGCCAGGAGAGACCCAGTACTTC
CSASPAGGPGETQYF
>once|TRBV9|TRBJ2-3|TRBD2
TGTGCCAGCAGCGTAGGGACTAGCGGGGGGGCGGCAGATACGCAGTATTTT
CASSVGTSGGAADTQYF
>.|TRBV30|TRBJ2-7|TRBD2
TGTGCCTGGAGTGTTGCGGGAGTCTCCTCCTACGAGCAGTACTTC
CAWSVAGVSSYEQYF
>.|TRBV7-2|TRBJ2-1|TRBD2
TGTGCCAGCAGCTTCGGGGGGGTGATCCGCAATGAGCAGTTCTTC
CASSFGGVIRNEQFF
>.|TRBV4-2|TRBJ2-7|TRBD2
TGTGCCAGCAGCTCCTTAGCGGGCCCGCCCTACGAGCAGTACTTC
CASSSLAGPPYEQYF
>.|TRBV2|TRBJ1-1|TRBD1
TGTGCCAGCAGTTTCCTAGGACAGGGAAACACTGAAGCTTTCTTT
CASSFLGQGNTEAFF
>once|TRBV27|TRBJ1-2|TRBD1
TGTGCCAGCAGTTCGGGACAGGGGAACTATGGCTACACCTTC
CASSSGQGNYGYTF
>.|TRBV4-1|TRBJ2-1|.
TGCGCCAGCAGCCAGAGTCCCGGGACTTACTCCTACAATGAGCAGTTCTTC
CASSQSPGTYSYNEQFF
>.|TRBV7-2|TRBJ2-1|.
TGTGCCAGCAGCTTAGCTAGCGGACCCTACAATGAGCAGTTCTTC
CASSLASGPYNEQFF
>.|TRBV5-6|TRBJ2-7|.
TGTGCCAGCAGCAGGTCTGGACTGTACGAGCAGTACTTC
CASSRSGLYEQYF
>.|TRBV27|TRBJ2-3|.
TGTGCCAGCAGTTTATCTTATGCAGATACGCAGTATTTT
CASSLSYADTQYF
>.|TRBV4-1|TRBJ1-2|.
TGCGCCAGCAGCCGACCAATACACAGGGTTTTGGAGGGCTACACCTTC
CASSRPIHRVLEGYTF
>once|TRBV19|TRBJ2-7|TRBD2
TGTGCCAGTAGTGGTAAGACTAGCGGTTCCTACGAGCAGTACTTC
CASSGKTSGSYEQYF
>.|TRBV7-3|TRBJ2-7|.
TGTGCCAGCAGCTTAGCGGCAGGGGTCTCCTACGAGCAGTACTTC
CASSLAAGVSYEQYF